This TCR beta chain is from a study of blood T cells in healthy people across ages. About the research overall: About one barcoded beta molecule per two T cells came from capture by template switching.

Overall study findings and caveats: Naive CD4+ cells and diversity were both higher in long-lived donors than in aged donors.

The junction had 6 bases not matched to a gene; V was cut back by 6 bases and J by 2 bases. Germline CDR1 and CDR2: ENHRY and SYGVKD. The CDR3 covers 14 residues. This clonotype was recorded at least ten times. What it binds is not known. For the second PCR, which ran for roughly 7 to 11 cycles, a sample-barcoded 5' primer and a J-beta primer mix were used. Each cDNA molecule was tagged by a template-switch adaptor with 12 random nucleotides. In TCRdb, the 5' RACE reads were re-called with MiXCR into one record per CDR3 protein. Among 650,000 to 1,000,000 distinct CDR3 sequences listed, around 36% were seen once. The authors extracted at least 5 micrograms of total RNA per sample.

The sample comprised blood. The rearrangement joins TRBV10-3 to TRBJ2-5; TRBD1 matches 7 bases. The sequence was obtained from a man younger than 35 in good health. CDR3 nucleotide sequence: TGTGCCATCAGCCCCGACAGGGTACAAGAGACCCAGTACTTC. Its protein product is CAISPDRVQETQYF.